The sequence of this T cell receptor (beta chain) was determined in a study of blood T cell repertoires in COVID-19 (dated by TCRdb to the early 2020s). Notes on the research overall: Collaborator samples came from the United States, Italy and Spain and covered acute and convalescent phases of COVID-19. The prospective study material was composed of cDNA or gDNA derived from T cells, B-cell-depleted T cells, or PBMCs. The dataset comprised deeply sampled blood TCRbeta repertoires from subjects exposed to, actively infected with, or recovered from COVID-19. The repertoires were made available in a free public database intended to serve as a resource for research on the immune response to SARS-CoV-2. Samples came from the ongoing ImmuneRACE study (first 160 participants) plus 1,254 subjects from 6 global collaborators. Nearly every sample came with metadata listing a de-identified subject ID, COVID-19 status, age in years and sex. Where available, HLA class I and class II types were taken from metadata supplied by the sample provider and were not determined by assay-based typing.

TCRbeta CDR3 regions were amplified from genomic DNA by means of the immunoSEQ Assay, a bias-controlled multiplex PCR. From the authors' description of their analysis: The number of nucleated cells in each sample was estimated by amplification of reference gene primers within the assay. Sequence reads were collapsed and filtered to measure the absolute abundance of every unique TCRbeta CDR3 rearrangement. For each sample, productive Simpson clonality was calculated by taking the square root of Simpson's diversity index across productive rearrangements. Entries here come from immuneACCESS through TCRdb and include only in-frame sequences with V and J called. Some clones fail to appear in such tables; in the studies checked, an unresolved V gene covers under half of the shortfall, and the cause of the remainder is unknown. The V and J calls and clone size are taken from that table; D and trimming were inferred from the DNA. This sample holds roughly 190,000 clones; more than 75% were observed only once. Together, the top ten hold approximately 6% of the sample.

Collaborating institutions collected whole blood in K2EDTA tubes following their own protocols. Collaborator samples were shipped for TCRbeta analysis as frozen whole blood, isolated PBMCs, or DNA extracted from either sample type. V trim: 4 bases; J trim: 3 bases; unmatched bases: 3. Via the germline V gene (reference sequence), CDR1 is LGHDT and CDR2 YNNKEL. Reading from cysteine to phenylalanine, the CDR3 counts 14 amino acids. The kept DNA is CDR3 alone, 42 bases in frame from the first base. With respect to this clone: This clone's antigen is unknown. Per-base quality was not reported, and no clone a single base away is much larger than it.

Paper-wide results and their limitations: The quantity of clinical and demographic metadata differed by source and by participant and was supplied without curation.

The origin of this receptor is a man in his forties with active or convalescent COVID-19. The sequence is built from TRBV3-1 (or the pseudogene TRBV3-2) and TRBJ2-5, with 9 bases matching TRBD1. Sequenced material: peripheral blood. DNA sequence: TGTGCCAGCAGCCCCCGGGACAGGGAAGAGACCCAGTACTTC. Translated, this gives CASSPRDREETQYF.